This entry describes one T cell receptor beta chain. The antigen remains unidentified. Each PCR received spiked synthetic TCR analog templates. The table came from immunoSEQ multiplex PCR; TCRdb's copy has only in-frame clones and leaves some out. The sample holds around 80,000 clones, about 90% seen once. V was pared by 6 bases and J by 3 bases, with 7 bases of the junction left unmatched. The CDR3 sequence is 15 residues long. From germline, CDR1 is MNHEY and CDR2 SVGAGI. This record belongs to a study of PD-L1 blockade in urothelial cancer. Regarding the study as a whole: When pretreatment blood TCR clonality was below the median, it predicted better survival.

The chain links TRBV6-5 to TRBJ1-1, with 10 bases identical to TRBD1. The sequencing here drew on PBMCs, taken around atezolizumab (anti-PD-L1) treatment. The TCR comes from a woman between 65 and 79 years old with urothelial cancer. The CDR3 sequence is CASRDRGRRDTEAFF. In nucleotides, the CDR3 is TGTGCCAGCAGAGACAGGGGGCGGAGGGACACTGAAGCTTTCTTT.